A selection of T cell receptor beta chains follows, all from one sample in a study of T cell repertoires in cytomegalovirus infection. One entry per CDR3 protein results from TCRdb running MiXCR on the reads. The top ten hold approximately 13% of the sample, which has 800,000 to 950,000 distinct CDR3 sequences, roughly 33% seen once. These receptors' antigens are unknown. This sample comprised cultured CD8+ T cells from PBMCs, obtained from culture after CMV antigen stimulation. These receptors were taken from a human donor in good health (CMV status not recorded). Some clones in this sample may be carry-over from other donors' samples. The CDR3 runs from the conserved cysteine through the conserved F or W. The order of the fields is clone size, J gene, D gene, V gene, CDR3 DNA, CDR3 protein. D genes are given only for firm matches. The listing skips clone size in some rows; elsewhere it reads once, few, many or a size class.

clone_size: .; j_call: TRBJ2-5; d_call: TRBD2; v_call: TRBV7-6; cdr3_nt: TGTGCTAGCAGCTGGCTAGCGGGGGAAGAGACCCAGTACTTC; cdr3_aa: CASSWLAGEETQYF
clone_size: many; j_call: TRBJ1-1; d_call: .; v_call: TRBV27; cdr3_nt: TGTGCCAGCAGTTACAGGGATATGAACACTGAAGCTTTCTTT; cdr3_aa: CASSYRDMNTEAFF
clone_size: .; j_call: TRBJ2-3; d_call: .; v_call: TRBV6-5; cdr3_nt: TGTGCCAGCAGACCTGACTCCTTAGATACGCAGTATTTT; cdr3_aa: CASRPDSLDTQYF
clone_size: .; j_call: TRBJ1-2; d_call: .; v_call: TRBV27; cdr3_nt: TGTGCCAGCAGTTTAAAAGGGGCGCTGGATGGCTACACCTTC; cdr3_aa: CASSLKGALDGYTF
clone_size: .; j_call: TRBJ2-3; d_call: .; v_call: TRBV4-1; cdr3_nt: TGCGCCAGCAGCCAAGTCCCAGGGGATACGCAGTATTTT; cdr3_aa: CASSQVPGDTQYF
clone_size: .; j_call: TRBJ2-1; d_call: .; v_call: TRBV4-1; cdr3_nt: TGCGCCAACAGCCAAGTGGAGGGGTCATACAATGAGCAGTTCTTC; cdr3_aa: CANSQVEGSYNEQFF
clone_size: many; j_call: TRBJ1-1; d_call: TRBD1; v_call: TRBV7-2; cdr3_nt: TGTGCCAGCAGCCCTTTTGGGACAGGGGACACTGAAGCTTTCTTT; cdr3_aa: CASSPFGTGDTEAFF
clone_size: once; j_call: TRBJ1-2; d_call: .; v_call: TRBV12-3/TRBV12-4; cdr3_nt: TGTGCCAGCAGTTTAATCCCCTTAGGGGATGGCTACACCTTC; cdr3_aa: CASSLIPLGDGYTF
clone_size: .; j_call: TRBJ2-1; d_call: .; v_call: TRBV7-9; cdr3_nt: TGTGCCAGCAGCGCTGACTTGAATGAGCAGTTCTTC; cdr3_aa: CASSADLNEQFF
clone_size: .; j_call: TRBJ1-2; d_call: TRBD1; v_call: TRBV10-3; cdr3_nt: TGTGCCATCAGTGAGTCGACAGGGCGGGAGTATGGCTACACCTTC; cdr3_aa: CAISESTGREYGYTF
clone_size: .; j_call: TRBJ1-4; d_call: .; v_call: TRBV6-6; cdr3_nt: TGTGCCAGCAGTTTCCCGGGGGGCCCGCTGAATGAAAAACTGTTTTTT; cdr3_aa: CASSFPGGPLNEKLFF
clone_size: .; j_call: TRBJ2-1; d_call: .; v_call: TRBV20-1; cdr3_nt: TGCAGTGCTAGCTGGGGGCTTAGCTCCTACAATGAGCAGTCCTTC; cdr3_aa: CSASWGLSSYNEQSF
clone_size: .; j_call: TRBJ1-3; d_call: .; v_call: TRBV2; cdr3_nt: TGTGCCAGCAGTGGCAGGGGCGATTTCTTTGGAAACACCATATATTTT; cdr3_aa: CASSGRGDFFGNTIYF
clone_size: once; j_call: TRBJ1-5; d_call: .; v_call: TRBV2; cdr3_nt: TGTGCCAGCAGCGAGTCGAGGGCAGCTAATCAGCCCCAGCATTTT; cdr3_aa: CASSESRAANQPQHF
clone_size: .; j_call: TRBJ2-7; d_call: TRBD1; v_call: TRBV27; cdr3_nt: TGTGCCAGGATGACAGGGGGAAAACACGTAACATACGAGCAGTACTTC; cdr3_aa: CARMTGGKHVTYEQYF
clone_size: .; j_call: TRBJ2-1; d_call: TRBD2; v_call: TRBV6-5; cdr3_nt: TGTGCCAGCAGATCTAGCGGGGGGGCCTATGAGCAGTTCTTC; cdr3_aa: CASRSSGGAYEQFF
clone_size: .; j_call: TRBJ2-7; d_call: .; v_call: TRBV27; cdr3_nt: TGTGCCAGCAGAGGCCTCTCCTACGAGCAGTACTTC; cdr3_aa: CASRGLSYEQYF
clone_size: few; j_call: TRBJ1-4; d_call: TRBD1; v_call: TRBV7-9; cdr3_nt: TGTGCCAGCAGCCCACCACAGGGGGGATTTACTAATGAAAAACTGTTTTTT; cdr3_aa: CASSPPQGGFTNEKLFF
clone_size: few; j_call: TRBJ1-4; d_call: .; v_call: TRBV29-1; cdr3_nt: TGCAGCGCCCCTGCGACAGAAAATGAAAAACTGTTTTTT; cdr3_aa: CSAPATENEKLFF
clone_size: .; j_call: TRBJ2-3; d_call: .; v_call: TRBV5-6; cdr3_nt: TGTGTCAGCAGCCGACCTCCCAGGCGGAATGAGTTCCCTAGCACAGATACGAAGTATTTT; cdr3_aa: CVSSRPPRRNEFPSTDTKYF
clone_size: .; j_call: TRBJ2-5; d_call: .; v_call: TRBV4-1; cdr3_nt: TGCGCCAGCAGCCCCCCGATGGCAGAACAAGAGACCCAGTACTTC; cdr3_aa: CASSPPMAEQETQYF
clone_size: .; j_call: TRBJ2-1; d_call: TRBD2; v_call: TRBV28; cdr3_nt: TGTGCCAGCAGTTCGGACTCCGGGACTAGAGATGAGCAGTTCTTC; cdr3_aa: CASSSDSGTRDEQFF
clone_size: .; j_call: TRBJ1-2; d_call: .; v_call: TRBV28; cdr3_nt: TGTGCCAGCACAACACCCAGAGGGGATCCTGGCTACACCTTC; cdr3_aa: CASTTPRGDPGYTF
clone_size: few; j_call: TRBJ2-7; d_call: .; v_call: TRBV6-2/TRBV6-3; cdr3_nt: TGTGCCACCGTTAGCTCCTACGAGCAGTACTTC; cdr3_aa: CATVSSYEQYF
clone_size: few; j_call: TRBJ2-1; d_call: .; v_call: TRBV7-2; cdr3_nt: TGTGCCAGCAGCTTAGCGGGGGGTGGGCCAGTAGGTGAGCAGTTCTTC; cdr3_aa: CASSLAGGGPVGEQFF
clone_size: .; j_call: TRBJ2-1; d_call: .; v_call: TRBV2; cdr3_nt: TGTGCCAGCATCAATCTTTCCTACAATGAGCAGTTCTTC; cdr3_aa: CASINLSYNEQFF
clone_size: few; j_call: TRBJ2-1; d_call: TRBD2; v_call: TRBV12-3/TRBV12-4; cdr3_nt: TGTGCCAGCAGTGCCCGGACTAGCGGTTACAATGAGCAGTTCTTC; cdr3_aa: CASSARTSGYNEQFF
clone_size: .; j_call: TRBJ2-2; d_call: .; v_call: TRBV7-6; cdr3_nt: TGTGCCAGCAGTCAACTAGGGGCGGGCACCGGGGAGCTGTTTTTT; cdr3_aa: CASSQLGAGTGELFF
clone_size: many; j_call: TRBJ2-7; d_call: TRBD2; v_call: TRBV7-6; cdr3_nt: TGTGCCAGCAGCTATAAGCGGGGGGCCTACGAGCAGTACTTC; cdr3_aa: CASSYKRGAYEQYF
clone_size: .; j_call: TRBJ2-1; d_call: .; v_call: TRBV29-1; cdr3_nt: TGCAGCGTTGAAGATGATAGCCCCTACTACAATGAGCAGTTCTTC; cdr3_aa: CSVEDDSPYYNEQFF
clone_size: .; j_call: TRBJ2-1; d_call: .; v_call: TRBV14; cdr3_nt: TGTGCCAGCAGCCAACTGCTGGGCACCAGGGGCGCGGGTAATGAGCAGTTCTTC; cdr3_aa: CASSQLLGTRGAGNEQFF
clone_size: many; j_call: TRBJ1-1; d_call: .; v_call: TRBV7-6; cdr3_nt: TGTGCCAGCAGTTTAGAAAGGAACACTGAAGCTTTCTTT; cdr3_aa: CASSLERNTEAFF
clone_size: few; j_call: TRBJ2-1; d_call: .; v_call: TRBV5-4; cdr3_nt: TGTGCCAGCAGCTTTCTCGGGGGAAATGAGCAGTTCTTC; cdr3_aa: CASSFLGGNEQFF
clone_size: .; j_call: TRBJ2-5; d_call: .; v_call: TRBV20-1; cdr3_nt: TGCAGTGCTAGAGATCCCACAGGGAGGCAAGAGACCCAGTACTTC; cdr3_aa: CSARDPTGRQETQYF
clone_size: .; j_call: TRBJ1-1; d_call: .; v_call: TRBV3-1; cdr3_nt: TGTGCCAGCAGCCATTCTGGGGGTGAGACTGAAGCTTTCTTT; cdr3_aa: CASSHSGGETEAFF
clone_size: many; j_call: TRBJ2-3; d_call: TRBD2; v_call: TRBV7-6; cdr3_nt: TGTGCCAGCAGCACACTAGCGGGGGGTAGCACAGATACGCAGTATTTT; cdr3_aa: CASSTLAGGSTDTQYF
clone_size: .; j_call: TRBJ2-2; d_call: .; v_call: TRBV24-1; cdr3_nt: TGTGCCACCAGTGATAGTAGGGAAGACACCGGGGAGCTGTTTTTT; cdr3_aa: CATSDSREDTGELFF
clone_size: few; j_call: TRBJ2-1; d_call: .; v_call: TRBV5-4; cdr3_nt: TGTGCCAGCATCGACGCCATGGATGAGCAGTTCTTC; cdr3_aa: CASIDAMDEQFF
clone_size: many; j_call: TRBJ1-6; d_call: .; v_call: TRBV7-6; cdr3_nt: TGTGCCAGCAGCCCCCGATGGGGTGGAAATTCACCCCTCCACTTT; cdr3_aa: CASSPRWGGNSPLHF
clone_size: few; j_call: TRBJ1-2; d_call: TRBD1; v_call: TRBV6-1; cdr3_nt: TGTGCCAGCAGTGAGCCGGGACAGTGGTACTATGGCTACACCTTC; cdr3_aa: CASSEPGQWYYGYTF
clone_size: many; j_call: TRBJ1-2; d_call: .; v_call: TRBV7-2; cdr3_nt: TGTGCCAGCAGCTTAGAGTCGCCTAACTATGGCTACACCTTC; cdr3_aa: CASSLESPNYGYTF
clone_size: .; j_call: TRBJ2-3; d_call: .; v_call: TRBV12-3/TRBV12-4; cdr3_nt: TGTGCCAGCAGTTTCTACTCAGACAGAGCAGATACGCAGTATTTT; cdr3_aa: CASSFYSDRADTQYF
clone_size: .; j_call: TRBJ1-2; d_call: .; v_call: TRBV19; cdr3_nt: TGTGCCAGTAGTATATCCCTTTGGGGGACCAGCGGCTACACCTTC; cdr3_aa: CASSISLWGTSGYTF